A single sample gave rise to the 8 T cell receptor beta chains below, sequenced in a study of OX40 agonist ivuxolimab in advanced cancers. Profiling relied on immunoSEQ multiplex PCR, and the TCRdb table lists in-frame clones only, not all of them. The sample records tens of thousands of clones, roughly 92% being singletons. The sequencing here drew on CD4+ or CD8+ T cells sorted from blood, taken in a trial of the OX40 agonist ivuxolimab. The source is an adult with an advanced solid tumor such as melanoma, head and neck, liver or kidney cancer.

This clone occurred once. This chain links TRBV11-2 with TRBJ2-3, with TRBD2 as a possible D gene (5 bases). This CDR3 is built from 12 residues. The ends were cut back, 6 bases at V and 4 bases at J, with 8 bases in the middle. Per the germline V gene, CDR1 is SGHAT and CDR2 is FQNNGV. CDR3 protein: CASRRVSDTQYF. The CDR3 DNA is TGTGCCAGCAGGAGGGTCTCAGATACGCAGTATTTT.

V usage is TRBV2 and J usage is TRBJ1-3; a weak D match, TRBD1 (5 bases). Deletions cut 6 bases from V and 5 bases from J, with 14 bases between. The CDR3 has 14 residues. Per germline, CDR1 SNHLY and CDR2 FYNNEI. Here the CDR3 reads CASRRTLDRNTIYF. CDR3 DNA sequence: TGTGCCAGCAGACGGACATTGGACCGAAACACCATATATTTT.

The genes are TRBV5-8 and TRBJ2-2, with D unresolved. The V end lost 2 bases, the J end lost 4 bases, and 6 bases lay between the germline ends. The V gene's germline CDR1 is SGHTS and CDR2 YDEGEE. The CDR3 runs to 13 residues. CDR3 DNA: TGTGCCAGCAGCTTCCGGTTCACCGGGGAGCTGTTTTTT. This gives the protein CASSFRFTGELFF.

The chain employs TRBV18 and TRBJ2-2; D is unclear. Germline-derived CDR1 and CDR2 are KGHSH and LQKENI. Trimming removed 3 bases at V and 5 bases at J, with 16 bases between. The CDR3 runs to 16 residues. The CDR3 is CASSPWLGSPTGELFF. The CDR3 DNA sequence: TGTGCCAGCTCACCGTGGCTCGGCAGCCCTACCGGGGAGCTGTTTTTT.

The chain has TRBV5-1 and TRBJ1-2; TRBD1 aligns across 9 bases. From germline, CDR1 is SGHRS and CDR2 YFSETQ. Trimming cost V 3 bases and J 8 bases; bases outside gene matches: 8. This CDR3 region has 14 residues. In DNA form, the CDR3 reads TGCGCCAGCAGCTCTCCGGGACAGGGCTGGGGCTACACCTTC. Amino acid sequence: CASSSPGQGWGYTF.

CDR3 sequence: CASSGTSGEQYF. The CDR3 DNA follows: TGTGCCAGCAGCGGGACTAGCGGGGAGCAGTACTTC. The chain joins TRBV6-1 to TRBJ2-7; 12 bases are a match to TRBD2. Germline CDR1 is MNHNS and CDR2 is SASEGT. V shed 6 bases, J shed 7 bases, and the junction held 1 base outside the gene matches. The CDR3 is made up of 12 amino acids.

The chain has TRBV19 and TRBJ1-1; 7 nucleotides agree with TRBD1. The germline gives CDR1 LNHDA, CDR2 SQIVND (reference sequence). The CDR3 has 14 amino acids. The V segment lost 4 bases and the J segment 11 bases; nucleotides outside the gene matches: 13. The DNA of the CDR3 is TGTGCCAGTAGTAAGCAGGGGGATCGATCCGTGGCTTTCTTT. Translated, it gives CASSKQGDRSVAFF.

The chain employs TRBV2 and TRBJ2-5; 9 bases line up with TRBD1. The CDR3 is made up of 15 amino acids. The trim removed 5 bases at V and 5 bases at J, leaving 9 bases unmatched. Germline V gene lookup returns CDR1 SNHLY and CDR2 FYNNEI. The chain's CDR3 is CASSSQGAPDETQYF. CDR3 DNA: TGTGCCAGCAGTTCACAGGGGGCGCCTGATGAGACCCAGTACTTC.